The 6 T cell receptor beta chains below were found in one sample sequenced in a study of OX40 agonist ivuxolimab in advanced cancers. Produced via immunoSEQ multiplex PCR; TCRdb's table is partial and in-frame only. The sample yields 70,000 to 80,000 clones, 75% to 95% seen once. This specimen consisted of CD4+ or CD8+ T cells sorted from blood, obtained in a trial of the OX40 agonist ivuxolimab. The receptors here all came from an adult with an advanced solid tumor such as melanoma, head and neck, liver or kidney cancer.

The chain recombines TRBV27 with TRBJ1-2; D gene ambiguous. Germline lookup yields CDR1 MNHEY and CDR2 SMNVEV (reference sequence). V lost 0 bases, J lost 4 bases, and 15 bases lay in between. This CDR3 has 16 amino acids. CDR3 in amino acids: CASSLSSVPPGYGYTF. The CDR3 nucleotides read TGTGCCAGCAGTTTATCGAGCGTACCCCCGGGCTATGGCTACACCTTC.

The chain carries TRBV27 and TRBJ2-7, with D tentatively TRBD1 (6 bases). The length of the CDR3 is 16 residues. V was pared by 5 bases and J by 2 bases, with 19 bases between. Germline CDR1 and CDR2: MNHEY and SMNVEV (reference sequence). CDR3 sequence (DNA): TGTGCCAGCAGTACGTACCGGGACACTTCTCCCTACGAGCAGTACTTC. Translating gives CASSTYRDTSPYEQYF.

V gene TRBV7-9 combines with J gene TRBJ2-7, with D possibly being TRBD1 or TRBD2 (5 bases each). CDR3 length: 15 residues. Germline V gene sequence: CDR1 SEHNR, CDR2 FQNEAQ (reference sequence). V shed 5 bases and J shed 0 bases, with 14 bases lying between them. CDR3 nucleotides: TGTGCCAGCAGCCCAAGAACCGGGACCTCCTACGAGCAGTACTTC. Its translation is CASSPRTGTSYEQYF.

This clone has at least ten counts. The genes are TRBV19 and TRBJ1-1; D is undetermined. CDR1 is LNHDA, CDR2 SQIVND, per germline (reference sequence). The CDR3 runs 14 residues. The V end lost 7 bases, the J end lost 11 bases, and 23 bases lay between the germline ends. The CDR3 nucleotides read TGTGCCAGTATACCTTTATCGGGCGGCGCATATGCTTTCTTT. This encodes CASIPLSGGAYAFF.

The gene calls are TRBV7-2 and TRBJ2-3; TRBD2 aligns across 9 bases. Germline V gives CDR1 SGHTA, CDR2 FQGNSA. V lost 10 bases, J lost 2 bases, and 16 bases stayed unmatched. The length of the CDR3 is 17 residues. CDR3 coding DNA: TGTGCCACCCATATAGCGGGAGATACGGTGGACACAGATACGCAGTATTTT. Translation: CATHIAGDTVDTDTQYF.

The chain couples TRBV5-4 to TRBJ2-3, with TRBD2 identical over 9 bases. The junction had 9 bases not matched to a gene; V was cut back by 3 bases and J by 4 bases. There are 16 residues in the CDR3. CDR1 and CDR2 (germline): SGHNT, YYREEE (reference sequence). CDR3: CASSSSGGGAADTQYF. In DNA form, the CDR3 reads TGTGCCAGCAGCTCCAGCGGCGGGGGGGCTGCAGATACGCAGTATTTT.